This T cell receptor (beta chain) stems from a study of T cell responses to AZD1222 COVID-19 vaccine. Overall study results and limits: Among AZD1222 vaccinees, only 5 to 7 were seropositive at baseline.

Using immunoSEQ multiplex PCR, the repertoire was profiled, and TCRdb retains in-frame clones only, with some absent. The repertoire holds 77,000 or so clones, with around 87% as singletons. As regards this clone: Its antigen is unidentified.

The J segment lost 6 bases and the V segment lost 3 bases, leaving 9 bases of the junction unmatched. The CDR3 is 15 amino acids. Germline V gene lookup returns CDR1 MNHNS and CDR2 SASEGT. J is TRBJ2-7 and V is TRBV6-1; 9 nucleotides align to TRBD2. Material: peripheral blood, obtained 28 days after the second AZD1222 dose. This clonotype was sampled from an adult who received the AZD1222 COVID-19 vaccine. Written as DNA, the CDR3 is TGTGCCAGCAGTGATGGGTCTAGCGGGGTACCCGAGCAGTACTTC. Its translation: CASSDGSSGVPEQYF.